This entry lists 5 T cell receptor beta chains sequenced from one sample in a study of blood T cell repertoires in COVID-19. Assay used: immunoSEQ multiplex PCR; TCRdb lists only in-frame clones, some missing. Of approximately 500,000 clones listed, about 88% are singletons. Sample: peripheral blood. The receptors derive from a woman in her forties or fifties with COVID-19, enrolled during active disease.

The V and J genes are TRBV6-4 and TRBJ2-2; D not certain. The CDR3 runs to 12 residues. V was shortened by 5 bases and J by 5 bases, with 6 bases between the two germline ends. Germline CDR1 and CDR2: MRHNA and SNTAGT. The CDR3, as DNA: TGTGCCAGCAGTTCCCGGACCGGGGAGCTGTTTTTT. It translates to CASSSRTGELFF.

Turning to this clone: The sample carries other DNA sequences with the same CDR3. The rearrangement uses TRBV12-3 or TRBV12-4 and TRBJ1-1; D call uncertain. Trimming removed 2 bases at V and 1 base at J, with 5 bases between. The CDR3 covers 13 residues. The CDR3 nucleotides are TGTGCCAGCAGTTTAACCAGGAACACTGAAGCTTTCTTT. It yields the protein CASSLTRNTEAFF.

This chain joins TRBV24-1 and TRBJ2-1; D is possibly TRBD2 (6 bases). The germline gives CDR1 KGHDR, CDR2 SFDVKD. The CDR3 spans 18 residues. The V end was cut by 0 bases, the J end by 5 bases, with 19 bases between. The DNA for the CDR3 is TGTGCCACCAGTGATTTGCTCCGGGAGAAGGGGATTGACAATGAGCAGTTCTTC. Protein product: CATSDLLREKGIDNEQFF.

Comments on this clone: Because the CDR3's place on the DNA is in doubt, the DNA is left out and the CDR3 is given as listed by TCRdb. The chain uses TRBV9 and TRBJ2-7; the table assigns TRBD1, which was not confirmed against the DNA. CDR1 and CDR2 (germline): SGDLS, YYNGEE. The CDR3 comprises 14 residues, both ends counted. CDR3: CASSSSDGHYEQYF.

This clone was recorded once. CDR3 amino acids: CASSLDGGTGYTF. DNA for the CDR3: TGCGCCAGCAGCTTGGATGGAGGTACTGGCTACACCTTC. The rearrangement uses TRBV5-1 and TRBJ1-2; no firm D call. Trimming stripped 0 bases from V and 7 bases from J, with 10 bases between. The CDR3 sequence is 13 residues long. Germline V gives CDR1 SGHRS, CDR2 YFSETQ.